The 30 T cell receptor beta chains reported below all come from one sample, sequenced in a study of blood T cell repertoires in COVID-19. Measured with immunoSEQ multiplex PCR; TCRdb has only the in-frame clones, and not every one. The sample lists 320,000 or so clones, 89% occurring once. Material for sequencing was PBMCs or T cells enriched from blood (not recorded which). The receptors originated from a man in his fifties or sixties who had recovered from COVID-19.

The sample holds one count of this clone. This rearrangement joins TRBV6-6 to TRBJ1-6, with 7 nucleotides matching TRBD1. The CDR3 spans 15 residues. V lost 2 bases and J lost 10; bases outside the gene matches: 8. CDR1 MNHNY and CDR2 SVGAGI come from the germline V gene (reference sequence). DNA for the CDR3: TGTGCCAGCAGTTACGTCGAACAGGGGAGGTCACCCCTCCACTTT. Translated: CASSYVEQGRSPLHF.

This chain links TRBV19 with TRBJ1-2, with 9 bases matching TRBD1. The CDR3 contains 13 residues. Germline CDR1 is LNHDA and CDR2 is SQIVND (reference sequence). Trimming cost V 5 bases and J 7 bases; bases outside gene matches: 5. CDR3 loop: CASSDRGRGGYTF. DNA of the CDR3: TGTGCCAGTAGTGACAGGGGGAGAGGTGGCTACACCTTC.

The V gene is TRBV19, the J gene TRBJ2-1; no firm D call. Per germline, CDR1 LNHDA and CDR2 SQIVND (reference sequence). The CDR3 contains 14 residues. With 5 bases removed from V and 4 bases from J, the gap between germline ends came to 12 bases. The CDR3 here is CASSFDNGYNEQFF. The DNA for the CDR3 is TGTGCCAGTAGTTTTGACAACGGATACAATGAGCAGTTCTTC.

J is TRBJ2-3 and V is TRBV6-1, with a possible D match to TRBD1 (6 bases). V gave up 2 bases and J gave up 4 bases, with 10 bases separating them. Germline CDR1 and CDR2: MNHNS and SASEGT. The CDR3 length is 14 residues. CDR3 in amino acids: CASSEQGYPDTQYF. CDR3 DNA: TGTGCCAGCAGTGAACAGGGGTATCCAGATACGCAGTATTTT.

The CDR3 coding sequence is TGCGCCAGCGCTGTGGCTTTGGATACGCAGTATTTT. It specifies CASAVALDTQYF. The rearrangement joins TRBV5-1 to TRBJ2-3; no clear D gene. Trimming removed 7 bases at V and 6 bases at J, with 12 bases between. CDR1 is SGHRS and CDR2 is YFSETQ in the germline V gene. There are 12 residues in the CDR3.

This clone was seen once. This chain links TRBV28 with TRBJ2-7; perhaps TRBD1 as D (6 bases). This CDR3 has 14 amino acids. Per the germline V gene, CDR1 is MDHEN and CDR2 is SYDVKM. Trimming pared 4 bases from V and 3 bases from J, leaving 13 bases between. Here the CDR3 DNA reads TGTGCCAGCAGTTCGCCAGGGGCCAGCTACGAGCAGTACTTC. This translates into CASSSPGASYEQYF.

The gene calls are TRBV29-1 and TRBJ1-2, with a weak D call TRBD1 (5 bases). Deletions cut 4 bases from V and 6 bases from J, with 18 bases between. From germline, CDR1 is SQVTM and CDR2 ANQGSEA. CDR3 length: 14 residues. The CDR3 is CSVAVPGVRDGYTF. The DNA for the CDR3 is TGCAGCGTTGCCGTCCCGGGGGTGAGAGATGGCTACACCTTC.

The chain couples TRBV6-5 to TRBJ1-5, with D perhaps matching TRBD1 (5 bases). The germline gives CDR1 MNHEY, CDR2 SVGAGI. The V and J ends lost 6 bases and 3 bases respectively, with 12 bases between them. This CDR3 has 14 amino acids. CDR3 DNA sequence: TGTGCCAGCAGGTCGGGGGGTACCAATCAGCCCCAGCATTTT. The encoded protein is CASRSGGTNQPQHF.

The chain recombines TRBV27 with TRBJ1-1; the D is unclear. CDR1 is MNHEY, CDR2 SMNVEV, per germline (reference sequence). The CDR3 loop spans 15 amino acids. Trimming removed 10 bases at V and 1 base at J, with 19 bases between. CDR3 sequence: CATYNLPGKNTEAFF. CDR3 nucleotides: TGTGCCACCTATAATTTGCCGGGGAAGAACACTGAAGCTTTCTTT.

The chain uses TRBV6-4 and TRBJ2-2, with a weak D call TRBD2 (5 bases). This CDR3 has 14 amino acids. V dropped 7 bases and J dropped 4 bases, with 13 bases sitting between them. Germline CDR1 and CDR2: MRHNA and SNTAGT. CDR3 nucleotide sequence: TGTGCCAGCACCTATTCAGGAGGCACCGGGGAGCTGTTTTTT. Its protein is CASTYSGGTGELFF.

CDR3 residues: CASRVYPYEQYF. CDR3 bases: TGTGCCAGCAGGGTCTATCCCTACGAGCAGTACTTC. This chain uses TRBV7-9 with TRBJ2-7; D not resolved. The germline V gene has CDR1 SEHNR and CDR2 FQNEAQ (reference sequence). Between the trimmed V and J ends, which lost 6 bases and 2 bases, there was a span of 8 bases. The CDR3 is 12 residues long.

This rearrangement joins TRBV9 to TRBJ1-2; tentative D call: TRBD1 (5 bases). The CDR3 length is 14 residues. Germline-derived CDR1 and CDR2 are SGDLS and YYNGEE. Deletions cut 4 bases from V and 6 bases from J, with 16 bases between. This CDR3 reads CASSRAGGSDGYTF. The DNA for the CDR3 is TGTGCCAGCAGCAGAGCCGGGGGTTCGGATGGCTACACCTTC.

On this clone itself: At the DNA level, this CDR3 is encoded by other sequences in the same sample as well. The rearrangement uses TRBV7-9 and TRBJ2-5; TRBD2 matches 12 bases. V dropped 5 bases and J dropped 5; count of bases not matched to a gene: 6. The CDR3 spans 15 residues. Germline V gives CDR1 SEHNR, CDR2 FQNEAQ (reference sequence). CDR3 sequence: CASSLLAGGGETQYF. CDR3 bases: TGTGCCAGCAGCCTACTAGCGGGAGGAGGGGAGACCCAGTACTTC. Full variable domain (outside the CDR3, taken from reference TRBV7-9 and TRBJ2-5): DTGVSQNPRHKITKRGQNVTFRCDPISEHNRLYWYRQTLGQGPEFLTYFQNEAQLEKSRLLSDRFSAERPKGSFSTLEIQRTEQGDSAMYLCASSLLAGGGETQYFGPGTRLLVL.

The V gene is TRBV6-1, the J gene TRBJ1-5; 11 bases fit TRBD1. The V segment lost 3 bases and the J segment 2 bases; nucleotides outside the gene matches: 9. Germline CDR1 MNHNS, CDR2 SASEGT. The CDR3 covers 18 residues. CDR3 DNA: TGTGCCAGCAGTGATCCGGGACAGGGGGTCTTTGGCAATCAGCCCCAGCATTTT. Protein: CASSDPGQGVFGNQPQHF.

This clone was seen just once. The gene calls are TRBV4-2 and TRBJ2-3, with D hard to call. Per the germline V gene, CDR1 is LGHNA and CDR2 is YNFKEQ. The CDR3 covers 15 residues. The V gene lost 2 bases and the J gene lost 0 bases, with 9 bases spanning the gap. CDR3 in amino acids: CASSQTEASTDTQYF. In DNA, the CDR3 is TGTGCCAGCAGCCAAACCGAGGCGAGCACAGATACGCAGTATTTT.

V and J are TRBV19 and TRBJ2-1, with 7 bases lining up with TRBD2. Unmatched junction bases numbered 13, after V lost 9 bases and J lost 8 bases. The CDR3 runs 14 residues. The V gene's germline CDR1 is LNHDA and CDR2 SQIVND (reference sequence). Here the CDR3 reads CASGTGRATDEQFF. CDR3 DNA: TGTGCCAGCGGGACGGGGAGGGCCACAGATGAGCAGTTCTTC.

This sequence joins TRBV6-4 and TRBJ2-3; 12 bases are a match to TRBD2. From germline, CDR1 is MRHNA and CDR2 SNTAGT. CDR3 length: 17 residues. V lost 5 bases and J lost 4; bases outside the gene matches: 10. Here the CDR3 DNA reads TGTGCCAGCAGTCCCACTAGCGGGAGGATGGGCGCAGATACGCAGTATTTT. This sequence encodes CASSPTSGRMGADTQYF.

The CDR3, as DNA: TGCGCCAGCAGCCTCCAACTTAGCGGGAGGGAATACGAGCAGTACTTC. Amino acids: CASSLQLSGREYEQYF. V is TRBV4-1 and J is TRBJ2-7, with 11 nucleotides matching TRBD2. The CDR3 has 16 amino acids. J was trimmed by 4 bases and V by 4 bases; bases with no gene match: 9. Germline V CDR1 and CDR2: MGHRA, YSYEKL.

Comment on this clone: Other DNA sequences in the same sample also yield this CDR3. The J gene is TRBJ1-1, the V gene TRBV18, with D perhaps matching TRBD1 (5 bases). The CDR3 runs 14 residues. Trimming took 3 bases from V and 0 from J, leaving 8 bases between them. Per the germline V gene, CDR1 is KGHSH and CDR2 is LQKENI. The CDR3 region has the DNA TGTGCCAGCTCACCTGCAGGGATGAACACTGAAGCTTTCTTT. It codes for CASSPAGMNTEAFF. The complete variable domain, with remaining parts taken from reference TRBV18 and TRBJ1-1, reads NAGVMQNPRHLVRRRGQEARLRCSPMKGHSHVYWYRQLPEEGLKFMVYLQKENIIDESGMPKERFSAEFPKEGPSILRIQQVVRGDSAAYFCASSPAGMNTEAFFGQGTRLTVV.

This clone was counted a single time. The chain joins TRBV19 to TRBJ1-1, with D perhaps matching TRBD1 (6 bases). V lost 5 bases to trimming and J lost 1 base, with 14 bases between them. The germline gives CDR1 LNHDA, CDR2 SQIVND (reference sequence). The CDR3 loop spans 15 amino acids. The CDR3: CASSGPGGGNTEAFF. Here the CDR3 DNA reads TGTGCCAGTAGTGGACCGGGAGGGGGGAACACTGAAGCTTTCTTT.

This clone showed up just once. This specimen includes other DNA sequences encoding the same CDR3. This rearrangement joins TRBV18 to TRBJ2-7; D remains unclear. V lost 0 bases and J 0 bases, leaving 3 bases between the germline ends. Germline CDR1 and CDR2: KGHSH and LQKENI. The CDR3 has 13 amino acids. In nucleotides, the CDR3 is TGTGCCAGCTCACCACCCGGCTCCTACGAGCAGTACTTC. Translated, it gives CASSPPGSYEQYF. The full variable domain, completed using reference TRBV18 and TRBJ2-7, is NAGVMQNPRHLVRRRGQEARLRCSPMKGHSHVYWYRQLPEEGLKFMVYLQKENIIDESGMPKERFSAEFPKEGPSILRIQQVVRGDSAAYFCASSPPGSYEQYFGPGTRLTVT.

The J gene is TRBJ2-3, the V gene TRBV11-2, with D perhaps TRBD2 (5 bases). The CDR3 contains 13 residues. V was cut by 6 bases and J by 2 bases, with 9 bases left in between. CDR1 is SGHAT and CDR2 is FQNNGV in the germline V gene. CDR3 in DNA: TGTGCCAGCAGTCGGGAATACACAGATACGCAGTATTTT. This gives the protein CASSREYTDTQYF.

This clone was recorded only once. The chain joins TRBV4-2 to TRBJ2-7, with 8 bases matching TRBD1. Germline CDR1 and CDR2: LGHNA and YNFKEQ. This CDR3 contains 16 residues. V trimming: 1 base; J trimming: 3 bases; junction bases outside the gene matches: 8. The chain's CDR3 is CASSQALGTGLYEQYF. CDR3 in DNA: TGTGCCAGCAGCCAAGCCTTAGGGACAGGACTCTACGAGCAGTACTTC.

The chain combines TRBV5-3 with TRBJ1-1; 7 nucleotides line up with TRBD1. TRBV5-3 carries the ORF label, with uncertain function. V lost 0 bases and J lost 1; bases outside the gene matches: 3. The CDR3 contains 15 residues. CDR3: CARSLEGAKNTEAFF. The DNA of the CDR3 is TGTGCCAGAAGCTTGGAGGGGGCGAAGAACACTGAAGCTTTCTTT.

The chain combines TRBV6-5 with TRBJ2-5, with TRBD2 matching 10 bases. The CDR3 length is 14 residues. Trimming took 7 bases from V and 4 from J; bases not matched to a gene: 6. Per germline, CDR1 MNHEY and CDR2 SVGAGI. The CDR3 DNA follows: TGTGCCAGCAATCTAGCGGGAGCTTCAGAGACCCAGTACTTC. Amino acids: CASNLAGASETQYF.

This clone occurred once. The V gene is TRBV23-1, the J gene TRBJ1-1; 9 bases are a match to TRBD1. TRBV23-1 is noted as an ORF with a role that remains uncertain. There are 16 residues in the CDR3. J lost 6 bases, V lost 0 bases, and 8 bases had no gene match. The CDR3 here is CASSQSMGQGRSEAFF. The CDR3 coding sequence is TGCGCCAGCAGTCAATCGATGGGACAGGGAAGGTCTGAAGCTTTCTTT.

The rearrangement uses TRBV5-1 and TRBJ1-4; the D gene is possibly TRBD1 (5 bases). Germline loops: CDR1 SGHRS, CDR2 YFSETQ. V was pared by 4 bases and J by 2 bases, with 12 bases between. This CDR3 is 15 amino acids long. Written as DNA, the CDR3 is TGCGCCAGCAGCATCCAGGGATCGACTAATGAAAAACTGTTTTTT. It translates to CASSIQGSTNEKLFF.

This chain joins TRBV3-1 (or the pseudogene TRBV3-2) and TRBJ2-1, with 10 positions matching TRBD2. The CDR3 spans 13 residues. The germline V gene encodes CDR1 LGHDT and CDR2 YNNKEL (reference sequence). J lost 6 bases, V lost 8 bases, and 4 bases had no gene match. Here the CDR3 DNA reads TGTGCCAGCGGGCGACTAGCGGGCAATGAGCAGTTCTTC. It is translated as CASGRLAGNEQFF.

In this sample, this clone turned up once. V and J are TRBV7-8 and TRBJ2-1; no clear D. The germline gives CDR1 SGHVS, CDR2 FQNEAQ. The CDR3 loop spans 20 amino acids. With 1 base removed from V and 4 bases from J, the gap between germline ends came to 26 bases. CDR3 protein: CASSLGSSPINLGPYNEQFF. CDR3 coding DNA: TGTGCCAGCAGCTTAGGGTCAAGTCCTATTAATTTGGGCCCATACAATGAGCAGTTCTTC.

In its sample, this clone was seen once. The chain carries TRBV30 and TRBJ1-5; D might be TRBD1 (6 bases). The germline V gene encodes CDR1 GTSNPN and CDR2 SVGIG (reference sequence). This CDR3 is 13 amino acids long. V was trimmed by 0 bases and J by 7 bases, leaving 10 bases between them. The DNA of the CDR3 is TGTGCCTGGAGTGTCGACAGGCAGCAGCCCCAGCATTTT. It translates to CAWSVDRQQPQHF.